A selection of T cell receptor beta chains follows, all from one sample in a study of Ad26.COV2.S vaccination and SARS-CoV-2 variants. Profiled with immunoSEQ multiplex PCR; TCRdb holds only in-frame clones, not every one. The repertoire includes approximately 480,000 clones, around 88% of them detected once, and around 13% sits in the top ten. The sample was peripheral blood, taken in a trial of Ad26.COV2.S vaccine versus placebo. The receptors shown here come from a person between 18 and 65 years old who received the Ad26.COV2.S COVID-19 vaccine or a placebo. Both conserved end residues are trimmed from each CDR3.

V gene,CDR3 protein
TRBV25-1,ASSDGAGGPIDTQY
TRBV21-1,ASSKAPGRVRTSYNSPLH
TRBV7-2,ASSLSALYNEQF
TRBV3-1/TRBV3-2,ASSQDGASLTQY
TRBV6-5,ASSYTTGINEKLF
TRBV6-6,ASSLPGGRWSYEQY
TRBV5-1,ASSLEGGYT
TRBV5-1,ASSLRLAGGSYNEQF
TRBV28,ASRGTAYNSPLH
TRBV6-1,ASGVIDGYT
TRBV6-6,ASSYLSGGGNIQY
TRBV6-2/TRBV6-3,ASSTDRGQETQY
TRBV7-2,ASSLDGTGLNEQF
TRBV29-1,SGGRNTEAF
TRBV7-7,ASSPRAGTGTLNTGELF
TRBV14,ASSQRAGGGGETQY
TRBV28,ASSPGGRGTQY
TRBV6-5,ASSGSNYGYT
TRBV20-1,SASDPLAPYEQY
TRBV30,AWSFWGTPNTEAF
TRBV7-8,ASSLEQRSSLSYEQY
TRBV19,ASMDSIGGSYEQY
TRBV5-4,ASSLPTGTASTDTQY
TRBV5-6,ASSWGTDANTGELF
TRBV19,ASAAYSNQPQH
TRBV28,ASSQTGANYGYT
TRBV3-1/TRBV3-2,ASSQSSRVLYGYT
TRBV6-1,ASSDRRGGTEKLF
TRBV7-3,ASSLSRAGANVLT
TRBV12-3/TRBV12-4,ASSLSQNTQY
TRBV19,ASNPTGLSTDTQY
TRBV6-2/TRBV6-3,ASSSTRVAGVRIGELF
TRBV15,ATSRDTGPYEQY
TRBV28,ASSLFLSGPRDQPQH
TRBV28,ASSLLQVAPLH
TRBV28,ASSLDGTFYEQY
TRBV6-1,ASSELRGSTGNTIY
TRBV7-2,ASSLGPSSPQH
TRBV7-3,ASSSTGYYT
TRBV19,ASAMLAGAVTGELF
TRBV5-1,ASRAVNTEAF
TRBV19,ASSIGGRNTEAF
TRBV24-1,ATSGAGGPHEQY
TRBV5-1,ASSLVGSSSYEQY
TRBV7-2,ASSGGLRTGELF
TRBV29-1,SARRSGSSYNEQF
TRBV29-1,SVGQGTGELF
TRBV6-6,ASRTTQGITEAF
TRBV6-5,ASRGQGRGYEQY